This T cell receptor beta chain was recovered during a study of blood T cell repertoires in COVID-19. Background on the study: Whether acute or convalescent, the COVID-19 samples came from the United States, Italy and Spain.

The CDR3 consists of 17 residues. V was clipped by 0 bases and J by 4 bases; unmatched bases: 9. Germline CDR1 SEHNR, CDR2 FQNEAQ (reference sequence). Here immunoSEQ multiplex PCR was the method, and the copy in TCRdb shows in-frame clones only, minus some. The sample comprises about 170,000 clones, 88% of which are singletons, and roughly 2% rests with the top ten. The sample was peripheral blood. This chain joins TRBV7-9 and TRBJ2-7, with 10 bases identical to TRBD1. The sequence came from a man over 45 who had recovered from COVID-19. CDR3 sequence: CASSLAAGDRGRYEQYF. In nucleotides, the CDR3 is TGTGCCAGCAGCTTAGCGGCGGGCGACAGGGGGCGTTACGAGCAGTACTTC.